This entry is about one TCR beta chain. Clones were read by immunoSEQ multiplex PCR, and TCRdb kept only the in-frame ones, dropping some. The data hold roughly 62,000 clones, with roughly nine tenths observed a single time. Germline V gene data show CDR1 as SNHLY and CDR2 as FYNNEI. The V segment lost 6 bases and the J segment 6 bases; nucleotides outside the gene matches: 16. The CDR3 spans 17 residues. The data originate from a study of T cell changes during pregnancy in multiple sclerosis. The source material was peripheral blood, sampled in the first trimester of pregnancy. This TCR was sampled from a female donor with multiple sclerosis, enrolled in a pregnancy study. V is TRBV2 and J is TRBJ2-3; 9 nucleotides line up with TRBD1. The CDR3 nucleotides read TGTGCCAGCAGATGGCCTACAGGGGGCGGTGGGTCGGATACGCAGTATTTT. Translation: CASRWPTGGGGSDTQYF. The entire variable domain, with the rest obtained from reference TRBV2 and TRBJ2-3, is as follows: EPEVTQTPSHQVTQMGQEVILRCVPISNHLYFYWYRQILGQKVEFLVSFYNNEISEKSEIFDDQFSVERPDGSNFTLKIRSTKLEDSAMYFCASRWPTGGGGSDTQYFGPGTRLTVL.